This is a list of T cell receptor beta chains from one sample in a study of low-dose radiotherapy and immunotherapy resistance in tumors. A single record per CDR3 protein comes from TCRdb applying MiXCR to the reads. The sample has some 85,000 distinct CDR3 sequences; 18% are singletons. The starting material was PBMCs, obtained before treatment. These receptors all stem from a male donor with prostate cancer. Both conserved end residues are trimmed from each CDR3. The size entry is marked missing in some rows and otherwise reads once, few, many or a size class.

TRBV29-1	TRBJ2-1	many	SVEGYQDQGAFYNEQF
TRBV4-2	TRBJ1-2	many	ASSQGEGAGYGYT
TRBV6-5	TRBJ2-3	many	ASSYRVIRGSVSTDTQY
TRBV30	TRBJ1-1	many	AWSVRPAIRSEAF
TRBV6-5	TRBJ2-5	many	ASSSLAVGAQY
TRBV24-1	TRBJ1-2	many	AIGQGSYGYT
TRBV7-2	TRBJ2-1	NA	ASSYAATSGRDRDEQF
TRBV5-3	TRBJ2-3	NA	ASSLGLAGERTDTQY
TRBV7-2	TRBJ2-2	few	ASSSFSGASGELF
TRBV29-1	TRBJ2-5	NA	SVGIGGFQY
TRBV12-3/TRBV12-4	TRBJ1-5	many	ASSWGRLDQPQH
TRBV4-2	TRBJ2-5	many	ASSQVTGGVETQY
TRBV7-9	TRBJ1-2	many	ASSPKQQFLPNGYT
TRBV10-3	TRBJ2-5	NA	AISESQVQETQY
TRBV6-1	TRBJ1-5	many	ASREGTRNQPQH
TRBV29-1	TRBJ1-1	NA	SPGGGGTEAF
TRBV5-1	TRBJ1-1	NA	ASSWGGQGRARSTEAF
TRBV3-1	TRBJ2-5	many	ASSQGTGAGETQY
TRBV9	TRBJ1-4	many	ASSVATGEKLF
TRBV28	TRBJ2-5	many	ASSFGWDLETQY
TRBV2	TRBJ2-3	NA	PNPGRLAADTQY
TRBV9	TRBJ2-2	many	ASSVEGTGELF
TRBV28	TRBJ2-2	NA	GIAGVNTGELFFFFFFF
TRBV7-2	TRBJ2-1	many	ASTSRGGESYTTKYNEQF